These 13 T cell receptor beta chains were sequenced from one sample in a study of cytomegalovirus exposure and HLA in healthy donors. Use of 60 Vbeta and 13 Jbeta primers characterized the PCR. Sequenced by immunoSEQ multiplex PCR; TCRdb stores in-frame clones only, minus some. This sample contains 130,000 to 150,000 clones. Input material: PBMCs. The receptors come from a male donor in good health and CMV-seronegative.

The chain joins TRBV25-1 to TRBJ2-1, with TRBD2 identical over 10 bases. Trimming at V came to 7 bases and at J to 10 bases, leaving 13 bases not matched to a gene. The CDR3 spans 15 residues. CDR1 and CDR2 from the germline V gene are MGHDK and SYGVNS. The CDR3 DNA reads as TGTGCCAGCACCAAACCCGGGACTAGCGTTGCGGAGCAGTTCTTC. Translated: CASTKPGTSVAEQFF.

The chain couples TRBV18 to TRBJ2-2; 9 bases are a match to TRBD2. The junction had 3 bases not matched to a gene; V was cut back by 4 bases and J by 3 bases. This CDR3 has 15 residues. Germline CDR1 and CDR2: KGHSH and LQKENI. This CDR3 reads CASSLTSGHTGELFF. Written as DNA, the CDR3 is TGTGCCAGCTCACTTACTAGCGGGCACACCGGGGAGCTGTTTTTT.

The chain couples TRBV28 to TRBJ1-5, with 8 bases lining up with TRBD1. Trimming removed 7 bases from V and 1 base from J; junction bases left unmatched: 12. CDR1 and CDR2 (germline): MDHEN, SYDVKM. The CDR3 loop spans 17 amino acids. CDR3 region: CASIPWGQAFSNQPQHF. DNA for the CDR3: TGTGCCAGCATCCCATGGGGACAGGCATTCAGCAATCAGCCCCAGCATTTT.

The CDR3 is CAWSVPPAAQAFF. As DNA, the CDR3 is TGTGCCTGGAGTGTACCCCCGGCGGCCCAAGCTTTCTTT. The V gene is TRBV30, the J gene TRBJ1-1, with D unresolved. The germline V gene encodes CDR1 GTSNPN and CDR2 SVGIG (reference sequence). This CDR3 region has 13 residues. Trimming pared 0 bases from V and 9 bases from J, leaving 14 bases between.

The chain is built from TRBV5-6 and TRBJ1-4; TRBD1 is a possible D gene (5 bases). The CDR3 length is 15 residues. Germline CDR1 and CDR2: SGHDT and YYEEEE. V lost 6 bases and J 5 bases, leaving 17 bases between the germline ends. The CDR3 is CASTFRESGNEKLFF. As DNA, the CDR3 is TGTGCCAGCACCTTCCGAGAATCAGGGAATGAAAAACTGTTTTTT.

This rearrangement joins TRBV19 to TRBJ2-1, with TRBD2 matching over 14 bases. CDR3 length: 15 amino acids. The V gene end was trimmed by 5 bases and the J gene end by 9 bases; junction bases not matched to a gene: 6. Looked up from germline, CDR1 is LNHDA and CDR2 is SQIVND (reference sequence). This CDR3 is CASSGSGTSGGEQFF. CDR3 in DNA: TGTGCCAGTAGTGGATCCGGGACTAGCGGGGGTGAGCAGTTCTTC.

V usage is TRBV18 and J usage is TRBJ2-6, with 7 nucleotides matching TRBD1. CDR1 is KGHSH, CDR2 LQKENI, per germline. The ends lost 3 bases at V and 3 bases at J; junction bases unmatched: 2. The CDR3 length is 15 residues. This CDR3 is CASSPDRVGANVLTF. The CDR3 DNA sequence: TGTGCCAGCTCACCTGACAGGGTTGGGGCCAACGTCCTGACTTTC.

V usage is TRBV15 and J usage is TRBJ1-6; the match to TRBD1 covers 9 bases. The CDR3 totals 17 residues. Trimming at V came to 0 bases and at J to 7 bases, leaving 7 bases not matched to a gene. Germline CDR1 LNHNV, CDR2 YYDKDF (reference sequence). The CDR3 region has the DNA TGTGCCACCAGCAGAGATCCAACCGGGACAGGGAATTCACCCCTCCACTTT. It specifies CATSRDPTGTGNSPLHF.

The chain is built from TRBV5-1 and TRBJ1-4; perhaps TRBD1 as D (6 bases). Germline lookup yields CDR1 SGHRS and CDR2 YFSETQ. The ends were cut back, 4 bases at V and 0 bases at J, with 10 bases in the middle. CDR3 size: 15 residues. CDR3 residues: CASSRQDPTNEKLFF. The CDR3 coding sequence is TGCGCCAGCAGCCGACAGGACCCAACTAATGAAAAACTGTTTTTT.

The chain combines TRBV7-8 with TRBJ1-1, with 9 bases aligning to TRBD1. The CDR3 contains 16 residues. From germline, CDR1 is SGHVS and CDR2 FQNEAQ. The V segment lost 7 bases and the J segment 5 bases; nucleotides outside the gene matches: 14. DNA of the CDR3: TGTGCCAGCACCGACTGGGGGGACAGGGCGTATACTGAAGCTTTCTTT. Its protein product is CASTDWGDRAYTEAFF. Combining the CDR3 with reference TRBV7-8 and TRBJ1-1 gives the whole variable domain GAGVSQSPRYKVAKRGQDVALRCDPISGHVSLFWYQQALGQGPEFLTYFQNEAQLDKSGLPSDRFFAERPEGSVSTLKIQRTQQEDSAVYLCASTDWGDRAYTEAFFGQGTRLTVV.

This chain connects TRBV10-3 to TRBJ2-1; maybe TRBD2 (7 bases). The CDR3 consists of 21 residues. Germline CDR1 is ENHRY and CDR2 is SYGVKD. Trimming left V 6 bases short and J 4 bases short, with 34 bases between. DNA for the CDR3: TGTGCCATCAGCCAGACCGCCGGGGGGCGAAATAGAAGTCCGGATTACAATGAGCAGTTCTTC. Its protein is CAISQTAGGRNRSPDYNEQFF.

The rearrangement links TRBV30 to TRBJ1-5; no clear D. The CDR3 loop spans 14 amino acids. CDR1 is GTSNPN, CDR2 SVGIG, per germline (reference sequence). Trimming stripped 3 bases from V and 8 bases from J, with 17 bases between. The DNA of the CDR3 is TGTGCCTGGAGGCCCCCGGGAGCCGGTGAGCCCCAGCATTTT. This codes for CAWRPPGAGEPQHF.

J is TRBJ2-7 and V is TRBV18, with TRBD1 as a possible D gene (6 bases). Trimming removed 1 base from V and 6 bases from J, with 10 bases in between. The germline V gene encodes CDR1 KGHSH and CDR2 LQKENI. The CDR3 is made up of 13 amino acids. The CDR3 region is CASSPQAGAEQYF. The DNA of the CDR3 is TGTGCCAGCTCACCACAGGCAGGGGCCGAGCAGTACTTC.